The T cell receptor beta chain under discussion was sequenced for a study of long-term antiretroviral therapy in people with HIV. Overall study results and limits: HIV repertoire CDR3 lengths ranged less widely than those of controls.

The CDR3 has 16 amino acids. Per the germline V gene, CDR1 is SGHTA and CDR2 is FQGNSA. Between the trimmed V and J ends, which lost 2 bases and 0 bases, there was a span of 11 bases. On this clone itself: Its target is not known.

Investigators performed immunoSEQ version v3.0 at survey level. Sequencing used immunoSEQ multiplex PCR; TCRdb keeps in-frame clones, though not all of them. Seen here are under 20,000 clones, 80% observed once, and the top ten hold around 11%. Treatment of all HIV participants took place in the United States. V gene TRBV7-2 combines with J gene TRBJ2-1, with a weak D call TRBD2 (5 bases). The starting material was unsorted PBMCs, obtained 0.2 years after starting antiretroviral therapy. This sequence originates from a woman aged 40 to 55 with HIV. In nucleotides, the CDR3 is TGTGCCAGCAGCTTACGATCTCGGGGCTCCTACAATGAGCAGTTCTTC. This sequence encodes CASSLRSRGSYNEQFF.